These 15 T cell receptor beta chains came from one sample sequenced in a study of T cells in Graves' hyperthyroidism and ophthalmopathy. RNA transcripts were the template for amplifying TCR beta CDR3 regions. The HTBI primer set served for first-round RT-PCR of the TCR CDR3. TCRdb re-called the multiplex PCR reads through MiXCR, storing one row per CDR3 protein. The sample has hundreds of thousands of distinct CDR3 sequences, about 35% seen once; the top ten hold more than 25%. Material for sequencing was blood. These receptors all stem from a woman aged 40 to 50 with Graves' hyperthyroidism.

CDR3 DNA: TGTGCCAGCATGGCCTCACCGGAGAACACCGGGGAGCTGTTTTTT. Protein product: CASMASPENTGELFF. V gene TRBV9 combines with J gene TRBJ2-2, with D uncertain. The CDR3 covers 15 residues. Trimming removed 6 bases from V and 1 base from J, with 13 bases in between. The V gene's germline CDR1 is SGDLS and CDR2 YYNGEE. Full variable domain (outside the CDR3, taken from reference TRBV9 and TRBJ2-2): DSGVTQTPKHLITATGQRVTLRCSPRSGDLSVYWYQQSLDQGLQFLIQYYNGEERAKGNILERFSAQQFPDLHSELNLSSLELGDSALYFCASMASPENTGELFFGEGSRLTVL.

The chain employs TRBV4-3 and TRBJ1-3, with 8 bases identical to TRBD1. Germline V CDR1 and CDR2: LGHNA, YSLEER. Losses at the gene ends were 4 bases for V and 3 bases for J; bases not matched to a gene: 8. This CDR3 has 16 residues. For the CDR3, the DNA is TGCGCCAGCAGCCCCCAGGACAGGGTGTATGGAAACACCATATATTTT. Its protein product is CASSPQDRVYGNTIYF.

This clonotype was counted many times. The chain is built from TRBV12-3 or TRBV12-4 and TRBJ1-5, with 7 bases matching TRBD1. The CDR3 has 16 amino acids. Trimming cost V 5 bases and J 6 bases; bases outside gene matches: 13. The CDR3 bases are TGTGCCAGCAGTCCACAGGGGACTCTCAACGGTCAGCCCCAGCATTTT. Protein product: CASSPQGTLNGQPQHF.

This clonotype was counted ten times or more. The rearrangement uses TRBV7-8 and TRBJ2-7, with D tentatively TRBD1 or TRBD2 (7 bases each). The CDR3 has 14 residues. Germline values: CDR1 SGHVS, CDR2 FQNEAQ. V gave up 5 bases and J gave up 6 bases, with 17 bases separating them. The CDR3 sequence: CASSNSGGASEQYF. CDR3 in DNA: TGTGCCAGCAGCAATTCAGGGGGGGCCTCCGAGCAGTACTTC.

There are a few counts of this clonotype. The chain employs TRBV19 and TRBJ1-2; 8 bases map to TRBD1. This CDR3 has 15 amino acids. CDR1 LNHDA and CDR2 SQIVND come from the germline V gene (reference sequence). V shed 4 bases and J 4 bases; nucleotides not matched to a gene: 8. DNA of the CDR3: TGTGCCAGTAGTACTACAGGGGGGGCCTTCTATGGCTACACCTTC. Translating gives CASSTTGGAFYGYTF.

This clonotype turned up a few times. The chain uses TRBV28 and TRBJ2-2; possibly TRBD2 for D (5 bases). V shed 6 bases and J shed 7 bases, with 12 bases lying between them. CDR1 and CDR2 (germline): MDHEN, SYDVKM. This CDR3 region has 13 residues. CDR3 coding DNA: TGTGCCAGCAGGGGTAGCGTCGGCGGGGAGCTGTTTTTT. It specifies CASRGSVGGELFF.

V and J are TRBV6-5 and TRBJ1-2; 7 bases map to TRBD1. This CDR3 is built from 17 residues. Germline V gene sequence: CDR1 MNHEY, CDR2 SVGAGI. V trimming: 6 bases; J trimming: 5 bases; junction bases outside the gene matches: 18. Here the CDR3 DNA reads TGTGCCAGCAGCCGCCATGGGAGGGGGCGATCAGGGTATGGCTACACCTTC. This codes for CASSRHGRGRSGYGYTF.

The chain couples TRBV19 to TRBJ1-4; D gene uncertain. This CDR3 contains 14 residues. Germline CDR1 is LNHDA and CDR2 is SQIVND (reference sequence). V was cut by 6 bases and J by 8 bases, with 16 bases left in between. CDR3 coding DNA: TGTGCCAGTAGCCCCAGTTGGAGAGACGAAAAACTGTTTTTT. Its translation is CASSPSWRDEKLFF. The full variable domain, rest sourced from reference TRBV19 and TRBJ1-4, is DGGITQSPKYLFRKEGQNVTLSCEQNLNHDAMYWYRQDPGQGLRLIYYSQIVNDFQKGDIAEGYSVSREKKESFPLTVTSAQKNPTAFYLCASSPSWRDEKLFFGSGTQLSVL.

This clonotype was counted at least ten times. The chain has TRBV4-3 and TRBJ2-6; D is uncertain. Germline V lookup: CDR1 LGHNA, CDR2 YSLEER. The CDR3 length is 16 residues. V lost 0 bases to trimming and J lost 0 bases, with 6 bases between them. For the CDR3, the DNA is TGCGCCAGCAGCCAAGAACGGTACTCTGGGGCCAACGTCCTGACTTTC. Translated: CASSQERYSGANVLTF.

The CDR3 DNA follows: TGTGCCAGCAGCTCACAGGGACCGAACACTGAAGCTTTCTTT. Translation gives CASSSQGPNTEAFF. This chain joins TRBV5-6 and TRBJ1-1; possibly TRBD1 for D (6 bases). V was clipped by 3 bases and J by 1 base, with 10 bases between them. Germline V lookup: CDR1 SGHDT, CDR2 YYEEEE. CDR3 length: 14 amino acids. The whole variable domain, filled in from reference TRBV5-6 and TRBJ1-1, reads DAGVTQSPTHLIKTRGQQVTLRCSPKSGHDTVSWYQQALGQGPQFIFQYYEEEERQRGNFPDRFSGHQFPNYSSELNVNALLLGDSALYLCASSSQGPNTEAFFGQGTRLTVV.

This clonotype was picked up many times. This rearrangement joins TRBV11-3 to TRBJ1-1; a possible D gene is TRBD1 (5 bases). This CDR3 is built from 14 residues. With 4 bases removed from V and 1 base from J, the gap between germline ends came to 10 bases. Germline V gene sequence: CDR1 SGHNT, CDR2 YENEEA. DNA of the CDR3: TGTGCCAGCAGCTCGAACAGGCGGAACACTGAAGCTTTCTTT. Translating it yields CASSSNRRNTEAFF.

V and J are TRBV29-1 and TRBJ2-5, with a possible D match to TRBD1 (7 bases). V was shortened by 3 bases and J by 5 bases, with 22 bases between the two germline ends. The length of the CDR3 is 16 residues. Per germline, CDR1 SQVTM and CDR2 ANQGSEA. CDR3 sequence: CSVDSAGGGGMETQYF. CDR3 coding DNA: TGCAGCGTTGACTCAGCAGGCGGAGGGGGCATGGAGACCCAGTACTTC.

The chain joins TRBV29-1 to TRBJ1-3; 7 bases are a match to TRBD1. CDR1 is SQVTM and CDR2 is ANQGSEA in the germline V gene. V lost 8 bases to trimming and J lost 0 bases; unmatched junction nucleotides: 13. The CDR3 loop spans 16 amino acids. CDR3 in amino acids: CSLDSTGRRSGNTIYF. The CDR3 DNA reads TGCAGCTTAGACTCGACAGGGCGACGCTCTGGAAACACCATATATTTT.

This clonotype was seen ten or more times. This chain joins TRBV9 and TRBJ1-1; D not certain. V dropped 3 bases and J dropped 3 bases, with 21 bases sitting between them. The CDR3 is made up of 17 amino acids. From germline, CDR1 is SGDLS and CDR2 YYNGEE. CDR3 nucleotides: TGTGCCAGCAGCGGACGAAATGGACGAGTCGAGGACACTGAAGCTTTCTTT. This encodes CASSGRNGRVEDTEAFF.

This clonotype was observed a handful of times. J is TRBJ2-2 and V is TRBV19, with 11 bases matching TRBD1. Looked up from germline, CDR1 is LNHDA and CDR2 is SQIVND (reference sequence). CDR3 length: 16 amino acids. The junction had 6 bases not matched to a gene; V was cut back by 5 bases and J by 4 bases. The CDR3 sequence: CASSPRTGGVTGELFF. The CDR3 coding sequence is TGTGCCAGTAGTCCCCGGACAGGGGGCGTCACCGGGGAGCTGTTTTTT.